This entry lists 3 T cell receptor beta chains sequenced from one sample in a study of CD8 T cells in Susac syndrome. cDNA came from about 0.5 to 1 ug RNA primed by random hexamers. TCRdb reprocessed the immunoSEQ multiplex PCR reads with MiXCR, giving one entry per CDR3 protein. The repertoire has 160,000 or so distinct CDR3 sequences, around 96% of them found once; the top ten carry 0.15% to 0.2%. Source material: CD8+ T cells from PBMCs. The receptors shown here come from a human donor with multiple sclerosis.

The chain recombines TRBV21-1 with TRBJ1-2. TRBV21-1 is tagged as a pseudogene. The CDR3 is 14 residues long. CDR3 bases: TGTGCCAGCAGCAAAGGGACAGCTAACTATGGCTACACCTTC. Translating it yields CASSKGTANYGYTF.

CDR3 sequence reads: CATSPMGTYNEQFF. For the CDR3, the DNA is TGTGCCACCAGCCCGATGGGGACCTACAATGAGCAGTTCTTC. The chain combines TRBV15 with TRBJ2-1, with unresolved D. The CDR3 loop spans 14 amino acids. Trimming left V 5 bases short and J 2 bases short, with 10 bases between. CDR1 and CDR2 from the germline V gene are LNHNV and YYDKDF (reference sequence).

CDR3: CSAAFPGQLNTEAFF. The CDR3 bases are TGCAGTGCTGCCTTCCCGGGACAGTTGAACACTGAAGCTTTCTTT. V usage is TRBV20-1 and J usage is TRBJ1-1; 7 nucleotides line up with TRBD1. Germline V gene data show CDR1 as DFQATT and CDR2 as SNEGSKA (reference sequence). CDR3 length: 15 residues. V dropped 5 bases and J dropped 0; count of bases not matched to a gene: 9.